A selection of T cell receptor beta chains follows, all from one sample in a study of blood T cell repertoires in COVID-19. Sequencing used immunoSEQ multiplex PCR; TCRdb keeps in-frame clones, though not all of them. The sample holds roughly 400,000 clones; 70% to 90% are singletons and the top ten take about 1.5%. Sequenced sample: PBMCs or T cells enriched from blood (not recorded which). The receptors were gathered from a woman under 30 who had been exposed to COVID-19. CDR3s include the opening cysteine and the closing phenylalanine or tryptophan. D genes are given only for firm matches.

V gene,D gene,J gene,CDR3 protein
TRBV6-5,.,TRBJ2-7,CASSYSRVYEQYF
TRBV6-5,TRBD1,TRBJ2-7,CASSSDRGRLYEQYF
TRBV30,TRBD1,TRBJ1-1,CAWRGQANTEAFF
TRBV28,TRBD2,TRBJ2-7,CASSRTSFLTYEQYF
TRBV7-2,.,TRBJ1-3,CASSSGVSGNTIYF
TRBV11-2,.,TRBJ1-1,CASQGNTEAFF
TRBV7-2,TRBD2,TRBJ2-1,CASSKGLAGGENEQFF
TRBV7-2,.,TRBJ1-1,CASSPSQGSVNTEAFF
TRBV3-1/TRBV3-2,.,TRBJ2-7,CASSLVSYEQYF
TRBV7-3,TRBD1,TRBJ2-1,CASSLRWTGPYNEQFF
TRBV7-6,TRBD1,TRBJ1-1,CASSSLPDRSEAFF
TRBV27,.,TRBJ2-1,CASSLEALSSYNEQFF
TRBV27,TRBD1,TRBJ1-1,CASSLWTGGEAFF
TRBV2,.,TRBJ1-6,CASIRGLLYNSPLHF
TRBV7-9,TRBD1,TRBJ2-7,CASSGGQVEQYF